The 24 T cell receptor beta chains presented below share a single source sample, sequenced in a study of blood T cell repertoires in COVID-19. Repertoires were generated with immunoSEQ multiplex PCR, while TCRdb's copy carries only in-frame clones and drops some. Of approximately 380,000 clones listed, more than 85% were seen once; the top ten hold over 0.7%. Sequences were obtained from PBMCs or T cells enriched from blood (not recorded which). These receptor sequences come from a middle-aged woman who had been exposed to COVID-19.

This rearrangement joins TRBV4-1 to TRBJ2-3, with 10 bases aligning to TRBD1. Germline assignment: CDR1 MGHRA and CDR2 YSYEKL. The CDR3 runs 15 residues. V shed 1 base, J shed 9 bases, and the junction held 7 bases outside the gene matches. The CDR3 region has the DNA TGCGCCAGCAGCCAAGGGGACAGGGGAGAGCGGACGCAGTATTTT. It is translated as CASSQGDRGERTQYF.

V and J are TRBV11-3 and TRBJ1-3, with a possible D match to TRBD1 (6 bases). V lost 0 bases to trimming and J lost 0 bases, with 21 bases between them. The germline gives CDR1 SGHNT, CDR2 YENEEA. The CDR3 runs 20 residues. The CDR3 DNA reads as TGTGCCAGCAGCTTAGAGCGCTGGGGGCAGTCACCTCTCTCTGGAAACACCATATATTTT. As protein: CASSLERWGQSPLSGNTIYF. Full variable domain (remainder filled in from reference TRBV11-3 and TRBJ1-3): EAGVVQSPRYKIIEKKQPVAFWCNPISGHNTLYWYLQNLGQGPELLIRYENEEAVDDSQLPKDRFSAERLKGVDSTLKIQPAELGDSAVYLCASSLERWGQSPLSGNTIYFGEGSWLTVV.

The gene calls are TRBV5-1 and TRBJ2-1, with 8 bases lining up with TRBD2. V lost 2 bases, J lost 2 bases, and 3 bases stayed unmatched. The CDR3 is 15 residues long. The germline CDR1 and CDR2 sequences are SGHRS and YFSETQ. CDR3 region: CASSFDGGAYNEQFF. Here the CDR3 DNA reads TGCGCCAGCAGCTTTGACGGGGGGGCCTACAATGAGCAGTTCTTC.

This clone was found once. The genes are TRBV5-8 and TRBJ1-2; perhaps TRBD1 as D (5 bases). The CDR3 sequence is 13 residues long. Germline CDR1 reads SGHTS; CDR2 reads YDEGEE. V was trimmed by 4 bases and J by 2 bases, leaving 9 bases between them. CDR3 sequence (DNA): TGTGCCAGCAGCCGGACAAGGAACTATGGCTACACCTTC. Translation: CASSRTRNYGYTF.

The genes are TRBV6-5 and TRBJ2-4; 8 nucleotides line up with TRBD2. The CDR3 has 12 amino acids. From germline, CDR1 is MNHEY and CDR2 SVGAGI. CDR3 sequence (DNA): TGTGCGCACGGGGGGGTCAAAAACATTCAGTACTTC. It is translated as CAHGGVKNIQYF.

The chain is built from TRBV19 and TRBJ2-7, with TRBD2 matching 10 bases. The V gene end was trimmed by 1 base and the J gene end by 0 bases; junction bases not matched to a gene: 9. Germline loops: CDR1 LNHDA, CDR2 SQIVND (reference sequence). The CDR3 extends over 18 amino acids. CDR3 bases: TGTGCCAGTAGTATAGTTTTTGGGACTAGCGCAACCTCCTACGAGCAGTACTTC. Translating it yields CASSIVFGTSATSYEQYF. The whole variable domain, filled in from reference TRBV19 and TRBJ2-7, reads DGGITQSPKYLFRKEGQNVTLSCEQNLNHDAMYWYRQDPGQGLRLIYYSQIVNDFQKGDIAEGYSVSREKKESFPLTVTSAQKNPTAFYLCASSIVFGTSATSYEQYFGPGTRLTVT.

V gene TRBV7-9 combines with J gene TRBJ2-1; tentative D call: TRBD2 (6 bases). CDR1 SEHNR and CDR2 FQNEAQ come from the germline V gene (reference sequence). The germline V and J ends were trimmed by 4 bases and 3 bases, with 10 bases remaining between them. There are 14 residues in the CDR3. For the CDR3, the DNA is TGTGCCAGCAGCTCCTGGACTAACTACAATGAGCAGTTCTTC. Its protein is CASSSWTNYNEQFF.

The CDR3 spells CASSPRQGSPPTEAFF. CDR3 nucleotides: TGTGCCAGCTCACCACGACAGGGGTCCCCCCCTACTGAAGCTTTCTTT. The rearrangement joins TRBV18 to TRBJ1-1; TRBD1 matches at 8 bases. Germline V gives CDR1 KGHSH, CDR2 LQKENI. This CDR3 spans 16 amino acids. V was clipped by 1 base and J by 5 bases; unmatched bases: 9.

The chain has TRBV2 and TRBJ2-1; TRBD1 aligns across 9 bases. The CDR3 has 14 amino acids. CDR1 is SNHLY, CDR2 FYNNEI, per germline. The J segment lost 6 bases and the V segment lost 11 bases, leaving 11 bases of the junction unmatched. CDR3 nucleotides: TGTGCCTTACTCCCGGGACAGGGAGGCAATGAGCAGTTCTTC. Its protein is CALLPGQGGNEQFF.

This chain uses TRBV6-6 with TRBJ1-3; TRBD1 matches 11 bases. Germline V gives CDR1 MNHNY, CDR2 SVGAGI (reference sequence). The CDR3 loop spans 16 amino acids. Trimming at V came to 2 bases and at J to 0 bases, leaving 0 bases not matched to a gene. As DNA, the CDR3 is TGTGCCAGCAGTTACGGGACAGGGGGCTCTGGAAACACCATATATTTT. It is translated as CASSYGTGGSGNTIYF.

This chain links TRBV19 with TRBJ1-5, with 7 nucleotides matching TRBD1. The trim removed 7 bases at V and 1 base at J, leaving 7 bases unmatched. The CDR3 length is 15 residues. CDR1 is LNHDA and CDR2 is SQIVND in the germline V gene (reference sequence). CDR3 sequence (DNA): TGTGCCAGTAATCAGGGGGTTGGCAGCAATCAGCCCCAGCATTTT. Its protein product is CASNQGVGSNQPQHF.

The V gene is TRBV21-1, the J gene TRBJ2-7; the table assigns TRBD2, which was not confirmed against the DNA. TRBV21-1 is a pseudogene locus. CDR3 size: 13 residues. CDR3 region: CASSNAVSYEQYF. CDR3 DNA sequence: TGTGCCAGCAGCAATGCGGTATCCTACGAGCAGTACTTC.

V usage is TRBV19 and J usage is TRBJ1-1; 11 bases are a match to TRBD1. The V gene end was trimmed by 3 bases and the J gene end by 1 base; junction bases not matched to a gene: 13. CDR3 length: 19 amino acids. Germline-derived CDR1 and CDR2 are LNHDA and SQIVND (reference sequence). The DNA for the CDR3 is TGTGCCAGTAGTATTGGGTCGGGACAGGGGGGCCCGAGGAACACTGAAGCTTTCTTT. Protein product: CASSIGSGQGGPRNTEAFF.

In this sample, this clone turned up once. The genes are TRBV18 and TRBJ2-7; a possible D gene is TRBD2 (7 bases). Germline loops: CDR1 KGHSH, CDR2 LQKENI. V was shortened by 3 bases and J by 4 bases, with 19 bases between the two germline ends. This CDR3 has 16 amino acids. The chain's CDR3 is CASSPLGRGGDYEQYF. DNA for the CDR3: TGTGCCAGCTCACCCCTCGGTCGCGGGGGCGATTACGAGCAGTACTTC.

The CDR3 sequence: CATAQGRGGEKLFF. The CDR3, as DNA: TGTGCCACCGCCCAGGGTCGAGGTGGTGAAAAACTGTTTTTT. The chain couples TRBV27 to TRBJ1-4; tentatively, D is TRBD1 (5 bases). Germline V gene data show CDR1 as MNHEY and CDR2 as SMNVEV (reference sequence). Trimming left V 10 bases short and J 7 bases short, with 19 bases between. The length of the CDR3 is 14 residues.

The chain employs TRBV9 and TRBJ1-1; 7 positions agree with TRBD1. J was trimmed by 3 bases and V by 4 bases; bases with no gene match: 6. The CDR3 is 14 residues long. CDR1 and CDR2 from the germline V gene are SGDLS and YYNGEE. The DNA of the CDR3 is TGTGCCAGCAGCCCCTGGGACAGAGACACTGAAGCTTTCTTT. It specifies CASSPWDRDTEAFF.

The V gene is TRBV10-2, the J gene TRBJ1-1; 7 bases are a match to TRBD1. The ends lost 4 bases at V and 5 bases at J; junction bases unmatched: 7. Germline CDR1 WSHSY, CDR2 SAAADI. The CDR3 has 14 residues. CDR3 amino acids: CASSAQGGWTEAFF. CDR3 coding DNA: TGCGCCAGCAGTGCCCAGGGGGGCTGGACTGAAGCTTTCTTT.

Only one count was recorded for this clone. The chain has TRBV30 and TRBJ1-4; the D gene is possibly TRBD1 (5 bases). Trimming removed 0 bases at V and 7 bases at J, with 12 bases between. Germline values: CDR1 GTSNPN, CDR2 SVGIG (reference sequence). The CDR3 extends over 14 amino acids. Here the CDR3 reads CAWSVRRAAEKLFF. In DNA, the CDR3 is TGTGCCTGGAGTGTACGCAGGGCGGCTGAAAAACTGTTTTTT.

This clone was recorded a few times. The genes are TRBV2 and TRBJ1-2; D might be TRBD1 (6 bases). The V end lost 2 bases, the J end lost 4 bases, and 14 bases lay between the germline ends. This CDR3 has 15 amino acids. CDR1 and CDR2 (germline): SNHLY, FYNNEI. The CDR3 DNA reads TGTGCCAGCAGTGAACAGGGGTTTAGGTCCTATGGCTACACCTTC. It specifies CASSEQGFRSYGYTF.

As DNA, the CDR3 is TGTGCCAGCAGCCCGGGACATATCGACACTGAAGCTTTCTTT. Its protein is CASSPGHIDTEAFF. The gene calls are TRBV3-1 (or the pseudogene TRBV3-2) and TRBJ1-1, with D possibly being TRBD1 (6 bases). V dropped 4 bases and J dropped 3 bases, with 12 bases sitting between them. Germline assignment: CDR1 LGHDT and CDR2 YNNKEL (reference sequence). The CDR3 is 14 residues long.

The rearrangement uses TRBV19 and TRBJ1-2; D remains unclear. The CDR3 has 16 residues. Germline V gene data show CDR1 as LNHDA and CDR2 as SQIVND (reference sequence). Trimming took off 0 bases at V and 5 bases at J, with 16 bases between the two ends. The CDR3 spells CASSIDPNKRAYGYTF. CDR3 DNA sequence: TGTGCCAGTAGTATAGATCCTAACAAGAGGGCTTATGGCTACACCTTC.

In nucleotides, the CDR3 is TGTGCCAGTAGTGGTAGTTCGGGGGGGACTGGGGCCAACGTCCTGACTTTC. Translation gives CASSGSSGGTGANVLTF. The rearrangement uses TRBV19 and TRBJ2-6; 8 bases align to TRBD2. Germline CDR1 LNHDA, CDR2 SQIVND (reference sequence). The CDR3 is 17 amino acids. V lost 5 bases to trimming and J lost 2 bases; unmatched junction nucleotides: 8.

The chain uses TRBV5-1 and TRBJ2-1, with 13 bases identical to TRBD2. CDR1 SGHRS and CDR2 YFSETQ come from the germline V gene. The CDR3 is 16 residues long. The junction had 3 bases not matched to a gene; V was cut back by 3 bases and J by 3 bases. The CDR3 bases are TGCGCCAGCAGCTCAACTAGCGGGGGGGACTACAATGAGCAGTTCTTC. Its translation: CASSSTSGGDYNEQFF. The full variable domain, with the rest looked up from reference TRBV5-1 and TRBJ2-1, is KAGVTQTPRYLIKTRGQQVTLSCSPISGHRSVSWYQQTPGQGLQFLFEYFSETQRNKGNFPGRFSGRQFSNSRSEMNVSTLELGDSALYLCASSSTSGGDYNEQFFGPGTRLTVL.

The chain employs TRBV4-2 and TRBJ1-2, with D hard to call. V was cut by 5 bases and J by 2 bases, with 6 bases left in between. The CDR3 loop spans 12 amino acids. CDR1 and CDR2 (germline): LGHNA, YNFKEQ. The CDR3 nucleotides read TGTGCCAGCAGCGGAGAGAACTATGGCTACACCTTC. Its translation is CASSGENYGYTF.